This T cell receptor beta chain originates from a study of CD8+CD57+ T cells in acquired aplastic anemia. The CDR3 extends over 15 amino acids. J gave up 0 bases and V 2 bases, and 1 base lay outside the gene matches. The germline V gene encodes CDR1 DFQATT and CDR2 SNEGSKA (reference sequence). This clonotype occurred many times. The use of genomic DNA as template underpinned the TCR beta VDJ and CDR3 profiling. TCRdb reanalysed the reads using MiXCR and keeps one entry per CDR3 protein. The table records more than 100,000 distinct CDR3 sequences, about half of them present only once. The origin of this receptor is a human donor in good health, serving as a control. Sequencing input: sorted CD4+, CD8+, or CD8+CD57+ T cells (not recorded which) from PBMCs. This sequence joins TRBV20-1 and TRBJ2-1; TRBD2 agrees at 10 bases. CDR3 in amino acids: CSARLAGVSYNEQFF. CDR3 bases: TGCAGTGCTAGACTAGCGGGGGTCTCCTACAATGAGCAGTTCTTC.